Below are 16 T cell receptor beta chains sequenced from a single sample in a study of CXCR3-negative and CXCR3-positive naive CD8 T cells. The authors made the TRB cDNA libraries by 5' RACE using UMI labels. After re-calling the 5' RACE reads, TCRdb lists one entry per CDR3 protein, DNA absent. This repertoire includes about 43,000 distinct CDR3 sequences. Material for sequencing was memory CD8+ T cells from blood. The receptors originated from a human donor in good health. Some clones in this sample may be carry-over from other donors' samples.

This chain's CDR3 is CASSQDQLGPEAFF. The V gene is TRBV4-1, the J gene TRBJ1-1. This CDR3 region has 14 residues. CDR1 and CDR2 (germline): MGHRA, YSYEKL.

The chain combines TRBV5-1 with TRBJ2-5. The CDR3 covers 12 residues. Germline CDR1 reads SGHRS; CDR2 reads YFSETQ. The CDR3 spells CASSLVQETQYF.

The rearrangement uses TRBV2 and TRBJ1-1; with no DNA, the TCRdb D assignment of TRBD1 cannot be verified. The CDR3 is made up of 16 amino acids. In germline, CDR1 is SNHLY, CDR2 FYNNEI. The CDR3 loop reads CASSEAWGQGVTEAFF.

The chain recombines TRBV6-5 with TRBJ2-7; there is no DNA to check the TCRdb D call of TRBD2. The germline CDR1 and CDR2 sequences are MNHEY and SVGAGI. CDR3 length equals 15 residues. The CDR3 sequence: CASSYSSGRAHEQYF.

Frequency places this clonotype as large. This sequence joins TRBV15 and TRBJ1-1; with no DNA, the TCRdb D assignment of TRBD1 cannot be verified. Germline values: CDR1 LNHNV, CDR2 YYDKDF (reference sequence). The CDR3 length is 12 residues. CDR3 sequence reads: CATSPGATEAFF.

This rearrangement joins TRBV4-3 to TRBJ2-7; TCRdb names TRBD2, which stays unverified in the absence of DNA. The germline V gene encodes CDR1 LGHNA and CDR2 YSLEER. This CDR3 is 15 amino acids long. The CDR3 protein is CASSQTSGVAYEQYF.

The genes are TRBV6-6 and TRBJ2-1; TCRdb reports TRBD1, a call that lacks DNA to check it against. The CDR3 is made up of 15 amino acids. From germline, CDR1 is MNHNY and CDR2 SVGAGI (reference sequence). The CDR3 loop reads CASSPRGPLEMGQFF.

This chain connects TRBV29-1 to TRBJ1-2. Germline CDR1 SQVTM, CDR2 ANQGSEA. CDR3 length: 13 residues. Here the CDR3 reads CSVEDGGNYGYTF.

This CDR3 reads CSVHGFLYEQYF. V usage is TRBV29-1 and J usage is TRBJ2-7. Germline-derived CDR1 and CDR2 are SQVTM and ANQGSEA. The CDR3 contains 12 residues.

The chain combines TRBV11-2 with TRBJ1-4. The CDR3 runs to 11 residues. CDR1 is SGHAT and CDR2 is FQNNGV in the germline V gene. CDR3 sequence: CASTANEKLFF.

The genes are TRBV6-4 and TRBJ2-3. Germline CDR1 and CDR2: MRHNA and SNTAGT. The CDR3 has 15 residues. Here the CDR3 reads CASSDGASSPDTQYF.

This chain links TRBV4-2 with TRBJ2-7; the TCRdb D gene call, TRBD2, has no DNA to confirm it. Germline CDR1 LGHNA, CDR2 YNFKEQ. This CDR3 contains 16 residues. CDR3 protein: CASSQTSGGAFYEQYF.

V usage is TRBV16 and J usage is TRBJ1-3. This CDR3 contains 14 residues. CDR1 is KGHSY, CDR2 FQNENV, per germline. The CDR3 protein is CANSHSTGGNTIYF.

The chain carries TRBV9 and TRBJ1-2; as DNA is missing, the TRBD1 call by TCRdb cannot be tested. The CDR3 runs to 14 residues. CDR1 and CDR2 from the germline V gene are SGDLS and YYNGEE. The CDR3 reads CASSVGGPNYGYTF. Full variable domain (remainder filled in from reference TRBV9 and TRBJ1-2): DSGVTQTPKHLITATGQRVTLRCSPRSGDLSVYWYQQSLDQGLQFLIQYYNGEERAKGNILERFSAQQFPDLHSELNLSSLELGDSALYFCASSVGGPNYGYTFGSGTRLTVV.

The chain uses TRBV7-9 and TRBJ2-5. The CDR3 is made up of 12 amino acids. Per germline, CDR1 SEHNR and CDR2 FQNEAQ (reference sequence). The CDR3 region is CASQRSQETQYF.

The J gene is TRBJ2-5, the V gene TRBV12-3 or TRBV12-4; TCRdb reports TRBD1, a call that lacks DNA to check it against. The CDR3 totals 14 residues. The CDR3 sequence: CASSPRTPEETQYF.